Each of the 17 T cell receptor beta chains below was sequenced from the same sample in a study of blood T cell repertoires in COVID-19. Assay used: immunoSEQ multiplex PCR; TCRdb lists only in-frame clones, some missing. The sample shows 95,000 to 110,000 clones, approximately 88% of them seen only once. Sequencing used peripheral blood. The receptors here all came from a middle-aged man with active or convalescent COVID-19.

The J gene is TRBJ1-5, the V gene TRBV25-1, with D tentatively TRBD1 (6 bases). The ends were cut back, 4 bases at V and 4 bases at J, with 8 bases in the middle. This CDR3 is built from 13 residues. Germline values: CDR1 MGHDK, CDR2 SYGVNS. This CDR3 is CASSVQGNQPQHF. The CDR3 region has the DNA TGTGCCAGCAGTGTACAGGGAAATCAGCCCCAGCATTTT.

CDR3 amino acids: CASSAHTAPGTGRTDTQYF. The DNA for the CDR3 is TGTGCCAGCAGTGCCCACACGGCCCCCGGGACAGGGCGCACAGATACGCAGTATTTT. This rearrangement joins TRBV2 to TRBJ2-3; the match to TRBD1 covers 9 bases. This CDR3 is 19 amino acids long. V gave up 4 bases and J gave up 1 base; unmatched junction bases: 15. Germline CDR1 is SNHLY and CDR2 is FYNNEI.

The V and J genes are TRBV7-2 and TRBJ2-7; D is uncertain. The CDR3 loop spans 12 amino acids. Germline V gene sequence: CDR1 SGHTA, CDR2 FQGNSA. V lost 3 bases, J lost 5 bases, and 8 bases lay in between. CDR3 sequence: CASSFSADEQYF. The CDR3 region has the DNA TGTGCCAGCAGCTTTTCTGCGGACGAGCAGTACTTC.

This clone has a single count. V and J are TRBV7-2 and TRBJ2-1; 11 nucleotides align to TRBD2. The germline CDR1 and CDR2 sequences are SGHTA and FQGNSA. CDR3 size: 16 residues. Losses at the gene ends were 5 bases for V and 6 bases for J; bases not matched to a gene: 9. The CDR3 sequence: CASSASLAGGLNEQFF. The DNA for the CDR3 is TGTGCCAGCAGCGCTAGTCTAGCGGGAGGACTCAATGAGCAGTTCTTC.

This chain uses TRBV6-5 with TRBJ2-2; possible D gene TRBD2, 6 bases. Trimming cost V 7 bases and J 6 bases, with 15 bases left between them. There are 14 residues in the CDR3. Germline CDR1 is MNHEY and CDR2 is SVGAGI. The CDR3 spells CASTDGRVPGELFF. As DNA, the CDR3 is TGTGCCAGCACGGACGGGAGAGTCCCCGGGGAGCTGTTTTTT.

The rearrangement uses TRBV18 and TRBJ2-5; D might be TRBD2 (7 bases). Trimming removed 6 bases at V and 6 bases at J, with 14 bases between. Germline V gives CDR1 KGHSH, CDR2 LQKENI. CDR3 length: 13 residues. The CDR3 DNA follows: TGTGCCAGCTCCAGGGGAGGGGCAAAGACCCAGTACTTC. This encodes CASSRGGAKTQYF. The full variable domain, rest sourced from reference TRBV18 and TRBJ2-5, is NAGVMQNPRHLVRRRGQEARLRCSPMKGHSHVYWYRQLPEEGLKFMVYLQKENIIDESGMPKERFSAEFPKEGPSILRIQQVVRGDSAAYFCASSRGGAKTQYFGPGTRLLVL.

The V call is TRBV7-9, the J call TRBJ2-5; D is perhaps TRBD2 (6 bases). This CDR3 is built from 16 residues. Germline-derived CDR1 and CDR2 are SEHNR and FQNEAQ (reference sequence). The V end was cut by 1 base, the J end by 1 base, with 13 bases between. The CDR3 nucleotides read TGTGCCAGCAGCTTAGAGGGCACGACTAGCCAAGAGACCCAGTACTTC. This codes for CASSLEGTTSQETQYF.

This chain connects TRBV5-5 to TRBJ2-5; 7 nucleotides agree with TRBD2. V lost 5 bases and J lost 8; bases outside the gene matches: 12. Germline V lookup: CDR1 SGHKS, CDR2 YYEKEE (reference sequence). The CDR3 has 14 amino acids. The CDR3 sequence: CASSGGEIFGTQYF. The CDR3, as DNA: TGTGCCAGCAGTGGGGGGGAGATATTCGGAACCCAGTACTTC.

The chain combines TRBV28 with TRBJ1-2; 7 bases align to TRBD1. Per the germline V gene, CDR1 is MDHEN and CDR2 is SYDVKM. CDR3 size: 15 residues. V was pared by 4 bases and J by 4 bases, with 9 bases of the junction left unmatched. This CDR3 reads CASSSTLDRFYGYTF. The CDR3 DNA sequence: TGTGCCAGCAGTTCAACCCTGGACAGGTTCTATGGCTACACCTTC.

The chain joins TRBV12-3 or TRBV12-4 to TRBJ1-6; D gene uncertain. This CDR3 has 13 amino acids. Trimming took off 2 bases at V and 10 bases at J, with 9 bases between the two ends. The CDR3 sequence is CASSLQEGSPLHF. The CDR3 nucleotides are TGTGCCAGCAGTTTACAGGAGGGCTCACCCCTCCACTTT.

This sequence joins TRBV6-2 or TRBV6-3 and TRBJ1-5, with a weak D call TRBD1 (5 bases). Germline V gives CDR1 MNHEY, CDR2 SVGEGT. This CDR3 is 15 amino acids long. V lost 2 bases and J 3 bases, leaving 11 bases between the germline ends. In DNA form, the CDR3 reads TGTGCCAGCAGTTACGGGGGGATAAACAATCAGCCCCAGCATTTT. Its protein product is CASSYGGINNQPQHF.

The table lists this clone with a count of one. The J gene is TRBJ2-2, the V gene TRBV9; the match to TRBD2 covers 7 bases. Per the germline V gene, CDR1 is SGDLS and CDR2 is YYNGEE. J lost 5 bases, V lost 0 bases, and 7 bases had no gene match. CDR3 length equals 16 residues. Here the CDR3 DNA reads TGTGCCAGCAGCGTAGTGGGAGGGCTTGGGACCGGGGAGCTGTTTTTT. Amino acid sequence: CASSVVGGLGTGELFF.

The chain's CDR3 is CAWVGGAGTANSPLHF. CDR3 DNA sequence: TGTGCCTGGGTCGGAGGGGCAGGGACGGCGAATTCACCCCTCCACTTT. The V gene is TRBV30, the J gene TRBJ1-6, with a weak D call TRBD1 (5 bases). Per germline, CDR1 GTSNPN and CDR2 SVGIG (reference sequence). Trimming took off 5 bases at V and 7 bases at J, with 21 bases between the two ends. CDR3 length: 16 amino acids.

The CDR3 bases are TGTGCCAGCAGCGTAGATTTCCAGGAGCCCCAGCATTTT. It encodes CASSVDFQEPQHF. The chain recombines TRBV9 with TRBJ1-5; D ambiguous. The V end lost 0 bases, the J end lost 8 bases, and 9 bases lay between the germline ends. The CDR3 is 13 amino acids. Per the germline V gene, CDR1 is SGDLS and CDR2 is YYNGEE.

V is TRBV30 and J is TRBJ1-1; D gene unclear. Trimming removed 3 bases from V and 7 bases from J, with 12 bases in between. CDR3 size: 12 residues. Germline CDR1 reads GTSNPN; CDR2 reads SVGIG (reference sequence). The CDR3 spells CAWRLLFGEAFF. DNA for the CDR3: TGTGCCTGGAGGCTACTTTTCGGTGAAGCTTTCTTT. The full variable domain, with the rest looked up from reference TRBV30 and TRBJ1-1, is SQTIHQWPATLVQPVGSPLSLECTVEGTSNPNLYWYRQAAGRGLQLLFYSVGIGQISSEVPQNLSASRPQDRQFILSSKKLLLSDSGFYLCAWRLLFGEAFFGQGTRLTVV.

The chain joins TRBV28 to TRBJ2-7; no clear D gene. The V end lost 3 bases, the J end lost 2 bases, and 8 bases lay between the germline ends. Germline V gene data show CDR1 as MDHEN and CDR2 as SYDVKM. This CDR3 contains 13 residues. The CDR3 DNA sequence: TGTGCCAGCAGTTTGTCCGGTACCTACGAGCAGTACTTC. It specifies CASSLSGTYEQYF.

This clone occurred many times. The rearrangement joins TRBV2 to TRBJ2-2; the D gene is possibly TRBD1 (6 bases). The CDR3 extends over 13 amino acids. Germline V gene lookup returns CDR1 SNHLY and CDR2 FYNNEI. V dropped 5 bases and J dropped 6 bases, with 10 bases sitting between them. The CDR3 DNA reads as TGTGCCAGCAGTTGGTCAGGGGCCGGGGAGCTGTTTTTT. This gives the protein CASSWSGAGELFF.